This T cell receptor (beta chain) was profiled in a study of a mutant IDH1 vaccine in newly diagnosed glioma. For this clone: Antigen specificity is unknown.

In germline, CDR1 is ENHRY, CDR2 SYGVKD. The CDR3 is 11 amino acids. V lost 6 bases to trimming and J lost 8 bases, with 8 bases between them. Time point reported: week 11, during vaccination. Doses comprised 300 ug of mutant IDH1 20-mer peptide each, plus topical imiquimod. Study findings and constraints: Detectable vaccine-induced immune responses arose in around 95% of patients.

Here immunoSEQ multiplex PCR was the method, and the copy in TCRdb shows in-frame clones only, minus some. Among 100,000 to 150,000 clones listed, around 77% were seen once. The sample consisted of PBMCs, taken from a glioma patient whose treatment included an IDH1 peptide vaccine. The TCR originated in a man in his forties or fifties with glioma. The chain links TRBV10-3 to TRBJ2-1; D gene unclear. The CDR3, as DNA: TGTGCCATCAGGAGGCGAGATGAGCAGTTCTTC. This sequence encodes CAIRRRDEQFF.